The clone carrying this T cell receptor (beta chain) was counted a few times. Its matching antigen is unknown. This CDR3 contains 12 residues. Deletions cut 5 bases from V and 9 bases from J, with 11 bases between. The germline V gene encodes CDR1 SEHNR and CDR2 FQNEAQ (reference sequence). Some clones are missing from TCRdb's copy, which holds only in-frame ones; the method was immunoSEQ multiplex PCR. The data show 6,700 or so clones, around 79% seen once. This sample is drawn from a study of T cell repertoires in ileal Crohn's disease. General observations from the study: Every patient over 26.8% clonality showed endoscopic recurrence. Sorted CD8 T cells held more high-frequency clones than CD4.

Sequencing was done on a sample of ileal tissue. The chain links TRBV7-9 to TRBJ2-1; the D is unclear. This receptor was obtained from an adult with Crohn's disease. The CDR3 loop reads CASSLELGEQFF. In DNA form, the CDR3 reads TGTGCCAGCAGCCTGGAGTTGGGTGAGCAGTTCTTC.